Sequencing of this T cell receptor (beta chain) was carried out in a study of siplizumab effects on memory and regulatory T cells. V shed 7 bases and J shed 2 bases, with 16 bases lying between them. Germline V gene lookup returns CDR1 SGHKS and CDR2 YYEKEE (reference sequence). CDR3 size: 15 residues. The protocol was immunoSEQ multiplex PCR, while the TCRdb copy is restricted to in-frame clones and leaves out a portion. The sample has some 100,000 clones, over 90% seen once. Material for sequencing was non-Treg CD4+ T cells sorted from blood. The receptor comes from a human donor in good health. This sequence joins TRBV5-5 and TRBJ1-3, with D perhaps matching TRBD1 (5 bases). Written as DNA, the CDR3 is TGTGCCAGCCGCACTAATGGGGCCACTGGAAACACCATATATTTT. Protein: CASRTNGATGNTIYF.